What follows are 22 T cell receptor beta chains derived from one specimen sequenced in a study of identical twins. TCRdb re-derived calls from the 5' RACE reads in MiXCR, one entry per CDR3 protein. The data show about 210,000 distinct CDR3 sequences, around 10% seen once. The sample was memory (CD45RO+) T cells sorted from blood. The source is a woman aged 18-29 years in good health.

This clonotype was seen a handful of times. The J gene is TRBJ1-3, the V gene TRBV7-9; D gene uncertain. The ends were cut back, 6 bases at V and 0 bases at J, with 9 bases in the middle. Germline V gene data show CDR1 as SEHNR and CDR2 as FQNEAQ (reference sequence). The CDR3 has 14 amino acids. In DNA, the CDR3 is TGTGCCAGCAGAGAGCAAAGCTCTGGAAACACCATATATTTT. It codes for CASREQSSGNTIYF.

This clonotype occurred many times. This sequence joins TRBV12-3 or TRBV12-4 and TRBJ2-5; D remains ambiguous. Trimming stripped 6 bases from V and 5 bases from J, with 10 bases between. The CDR3 runs 12 residues. CDR3 DNA sequence: TGTGCCAGCAGCCCCACCACGGAGACCCAGTACTTC. It codes for CASSPTTETQYF.

This clonotype appeared a few times. In DNA, the CDR3 is TGTGCCACCAGTGACCCGACAGGGTCTAGCACAGATACGCAGTATTTT. Encoded protein: CATSDPTGSSTDTQYF. This chain links TRBV24-1 with TRBJ2-3; 7 bases line up with TRBD1. The CDR3 consists of 16 residues. V lost 4 bases to trimming and J lost 0 bases; unmatched junction nucleotides: 6. CDR1 is KGHDR, CDR2 SFDVKD, per germline.

This clonotype was picked up many times. In DNA form, the CDR3 reads TGTGCCAGCAGCTTGGATCGGATGAACACTGAAGCTTTCTTT. The encoded protein is CASSLDRMNTEAFF. V is TRBV5-6 and J is TRBJ1-1; no firm D call. V shed 0 bases and J shed 0 bases, with 6 bases lying between them. Germline V gene lookup returns CDR1 SGHDT and CDR2 YYEEEE. The CDR3 sequence is 14 residues long.

In its sample, this clonotype was seen a few times. The chain uses TRBV6-1 and TRBJ1-2, with TRBD1 matching over 9 bases. The CDR3 has 11 amino acids. Germline V gene sequence: CDR1 MNHNS, CDR2 SASEGT. Germline trimming cut 6 bases from V and 11 bases from J; bases unmatched to any gene: 4. The CDR3, as DNA: TGTGCCAGCAGGGACAGGGGTTTTTACACCTTC. It is translated as CASRDRGFYTF.

The J gene is TRBJ2-4, the V gene TRBV20-1; D unclear. Looked up from germline, CDR1 is DFQATT and CDR2 is SNEGSKA (reference sequence). CDR3 length: 12 residues. Trimming cost V 4 bases and J 7 bases, with 11 bases left between them. CDR3 sequence reads: CSAIALGNIQYF. CDR3 nucleotide sequence: TGCAGTGCTATAGCTCTTGGGAACATTCAGTACTTC.

This chain connects TRBV6-4 to TRBJ2-2; D is tentatively TRBD1 or TRBD2 (6 bases each). The V and J ends lost 6 bases and 5 bases respectively, with 13 bases between them. Per the germline V gene, CDR1 is MRHNA and CDR2 is SNTAGT. This CDR3 has 14 residues. In DNA, the CDR3 is TGTGCCAGCAGCGGGGGCAGGGAGACCGGGGAGCTGTTTTTT. Translated, it gives CASSGGRETGELFF.

The chain employs TRBV11-3 and TRBJ2-3; 9 bases match TRBD2. The J segment lost 4 bases and the V segment lost 4 bases, leaving 3 bases of the junction unmatched. Germline values: CDR1 SGHNT, CDR2 YENEEA. This CDR3 has 14 amino acids. CDR3 region: CASSYGTSPDTQYF. The CDR3 coding sequence is TGTGCCAGCAGCTACGGGACTAGCCCAGATACGCAGTATTTT.

V is TRBV20-1 and J is TRBJ2-7; TRBD2 might be the D (5 bases). This CDR3 region has 13 residues. Germline lookup yields CDR1 DFQATT and CDR2 SNEGSKA (reference sequence). The V gene lost 1 base and the J gene lost 6 bases, with 13 bases spanning the gap. The CDR3 protein is CSARGGNSAEQYF. Here the CDR3 DNA reads TGCAGTGCTAGAGGAGGGAATAGTGCCGAGCAGTACTTC.

The table lists this clonotype with many counts. The chain recombines TRBV29-1 with TRBJ2-5, with no clear D. The CDR3 is 9 amino acids. The V end was cut by 6 bases, the J end by 5 bases, with 4 bases between. Germline CDR1 and CDR2: SQVTM and ANQGSEA. The CDR3 DNA reads as TGCAGCGTGGGGGAGACCCAGTACTTC. Its protein is CSVGETQYF.

This clonotype was counted a few times. V is TRBV5-1 and J is TRBJ2-7; TRBD1 matches 7 bases. The germline CDR1 and CDR2 sequences are SGHRS and YFSETQ. V lost 0 bases, J lost 3 bases, and 6 bases stayed unmatched. The CDR3 contains 15 residues. CDR3 DNA sequence: TGCGCCAGCAGCTTGGACGGGACAGCATTCTACGAGCAGTACTTC. This gives the protein CASSLDGTAFYEQYF. The full variable domain, with the rest looked up from reference TRBV5-1 and TRBJ2-7, is KAGVTQTPRYLIKTRGQQVTLSCSPISGHRSVSWYQQTPGQGLQFLFEYFSETQRNKGNFPGRFSGRQFSNSRSEMNVSTLELGDSALYLCASSLDGTAFYEQYFGPGTRLTVT.

This clonotype was found many times. The CDR3 nucleotides are TGTGCCAGCAGCCTGATCCCGGGACGGATCTACGAGCAGTACTTC. Translated, it gives CASSLIPGRIYEQYF. The rearrangement links TRBV3-1 to TRBJ2-7; D tentatively reads TRBD1 or TRBD2 (5 bases each). V shed 4 bases and J shed 3 bases, with 16 bases lying between them. Germline CDR1 and CDR2: LGHDT and YNNKEL (reference sequence). CDR3 length: 15 residues.

The rearrangement links TRBV7-9 to TRBJ2-7; 9 nucleotides agree with TRBD1. Trimming at V came to 3 bases and at J to 5 bases, leaving 2 bases not matched to a gene. Germline V gene lookup returns CDR1 SEHNR and CDR2 FQNEAQ (reference sequence). This CDR3 contains 13 residues. The CDR3 sequence: CASSLDRGDEQYF. In DNA, the CDR3 is TGTGCCAGCAGCTTGGACAGGGGCGACGAGCAGTACTTC.

This clonotype appeared many times. V usage is TRBV20-1 and J usage is TRBJ2-5; D not certain. The germline V and J ends were trimmed by 2 bases and 5 bases, with 6 bases remaining between them. This CDR3 has 11 residues. Germline loops: CDR1 DFQATT, CDR2 SNEGSKA (reference sequence). The CDR3 protein is CSARQEETQYF. CDR3 coding DNA: TGCAGTGCTAGACAGGAGGAGACCCAGTACTTC.

This clonotype has only a few counts. The J gene is TRBJ2-5, the V gene TRBV14; a weak D match, TRBD2 (6 bases). Trimming removed 1 base from V and 5 bases from J, with 11 bases in between. CDR1 and CDR2 from the germline V gene are SGHDN and FVKESK. The CDR3 contains 14 residues. CDR3 sequence: CASSQALASETQYF. The CDR3 DNA sequence: TGTGCCAGCAGCCAAGCACTAGCCAGTGAGACCCAGTACTTC.

The V and J genes are TRBV19 and TRBJ2-3, with TRBD2 as a possible D gene (5 bases). The length of the CDR3 is 14 residues. Germline loops: CDR1 LNHDA, CDR2 SQIVND (reference sequence). The V end lost 1 base, the J end lost 2 bases, and 7 bases lay between the germline ends. In nucleotides, the CDR3 is TGTGCCAGTAGTATAGTTAGCGACACAGATACGCAGTATTTT. It translates to CASSIVSDTDTQYF.

This clonotype was observed a few times. The chain combines TRBV10-2 with TRBJ2-7, with a possible D match to TRBD1 (5 bases). In germline, CDR1 is WSHSY, CDR2 SAAADI. V was clipped by 10 bases and J by 6 bases, with 19 bases between them. CDR3 length: 13 amino acids. CDR3 region: CATQIGARSEQYF. CDR3 sequence (DNA): TGCGCCACCCAAATAGGGGCGCGAAGCGAGCAGTACTTC.

This clonotype was recorded many times. This chain uses TRBV5-6 with TRBJ1-3; 9 bases are a match to TRBD1. Germline CDR1 reads SGHDT; CDR2 reads YYEEEE. The CDR3 runs to 17 residues. V lost 4 bases and J lost 2; bases outside the gene matches: 10. The CDR3 DNA reads as TGTGCCAGCAGCGTGCGCCGGACAGGGGAGACTGGAAACACCATATATTTT. It translates to CASSVRRTGETGNTIYF. Combining the CDR3 with reference TRBV5-6 and TRBJ1-3 gives the whole variable domain DAGVTQSPTHLIKTRGQQVTLRCSPKSGHDTVSWYQQALGQGPQFIFQYYEEEERQRGNFPDRFSGHQFPNYSSELNVNALLLGDSALYLCASSVRRTGETGNTIYFGEGSWLTVV.

The chain combines TRBV3-1 with TRBJ2-3, with 7 positions matching TRBD1. Losses at the gene ends were 8 bases for V and 8 bases for J; bases not matched to a gene: 13. Germline V gene data show CDR1 as LGHDT and CDR2 as YNNKEL (reference sequence). This CDR3 is built from 14 residues. CDR3 in DNA: TGTGCCAGCGTTTTCCTTCAGGGGGAACTTACGCAGTATTTT. It yields the protein CASVFLQGELTQYF.

This clonotype was seen ten or more times. The chain is built from TRBV6-2 or TRBV6-3 and TRBJ1-2, with unresolved D. This CDR3 contains 11 residues. Germline V gene sequence: CDR1 MNHEY, CDR2 SVGEGT. Trimming cost V 6 bases and J 7 bases, with 9 bases left between them. The CDR3 DNA reads TGTGCCAGCAGCCCCCCCCCTGGCTACACCTTC. Protein sequence: CASSPPPGYTF.

A few counts support this clonotype. The chain employs TRBV4-2 and TRBJ1-4; D remains unclear. V was shortened by 1 base and J by 0 bases, with 9 bases between the two germline ends. This CDR3 has 16 amino acids. Germline V gene data show CDR1 as LGHNA and CDR2 as YNFKEQ. CDR3 in DNA: TGTGCCAGCAGCCAAGCGGCAGCCACAACTAATGAAAAACTGTTTTTT. Its translation: CASSQAAATTNEKLFF.

The V and J genes are TRBV20-1 and TRBJ1-1; D might be TRBD1 (5 bases). The CDR3 is made up of 12 amino acids. Germline CDR1 DFQATT, CDR2 SNEGSKA (reference sequence). V lost 3 bases and J 5 bases, leaving 10 bases between the germline ends. CDR3 amino acids: CSASQGETEAFF. CDR3 coding DNA: TGCAGTGCTAGCCAGGGAGAAACTGAAGCTTTCTTT.